This T cell receptor (beta chain) appears in the sequencing data of a study of blood T cells in healthy people across ages. The use of a sample-barcoded 5' primer and a J-beta primer mix characterized a second PCR of roughly 6 to 12 cycles. A single record per CDR3 protein comes from TCRdb applying MiXCR to the 5' RACE reads. The repertoire holds over 1,300,000 distinct CDR3 sequences, with approximately 63% as singletons. This sequence originates from a man aged 18 to 30 in good health. Sequenced material: blood.

CDR3 DNA sequence: TGTGCCAGCAAAAGAGCGGGGACGGATATGGTAGGGACAGATACGCAGTATTTT. Translating it yields CASKRAGTDMVGTDTQYF. The chain couples TRBV28 to TRBJ2-3; 7 nucleotides line up with TRBD2. The V gene end was trimmed by 7 bases and the J gene end by 3 bases; junction bases not matched to a gene: 19. The germline CDR1 and CDR2 sequences are MDHEN and SYDVKM. CDR3 size: 18 residues.